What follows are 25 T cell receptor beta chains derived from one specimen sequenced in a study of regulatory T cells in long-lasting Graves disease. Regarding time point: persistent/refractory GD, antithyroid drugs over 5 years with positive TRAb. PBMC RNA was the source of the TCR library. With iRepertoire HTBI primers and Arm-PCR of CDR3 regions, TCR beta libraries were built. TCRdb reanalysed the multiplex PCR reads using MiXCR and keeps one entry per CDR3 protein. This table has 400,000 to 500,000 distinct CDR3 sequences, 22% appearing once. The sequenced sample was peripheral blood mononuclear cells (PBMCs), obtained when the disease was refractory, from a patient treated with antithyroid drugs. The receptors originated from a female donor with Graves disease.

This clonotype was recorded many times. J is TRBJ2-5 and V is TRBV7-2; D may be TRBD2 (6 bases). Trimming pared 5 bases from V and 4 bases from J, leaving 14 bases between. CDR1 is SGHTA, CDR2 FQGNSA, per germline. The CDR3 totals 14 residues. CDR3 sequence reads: CASSPRGRGETQYF. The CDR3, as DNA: TGTGCCAGCAGCCCTCGGGGGAGAGGAGAGACCCAGTACTTC. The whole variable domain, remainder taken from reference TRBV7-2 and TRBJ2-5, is GAGVSQSPSNKVTEKGKDVELRCDPISGHTALYWYRQSLGQGLEFLIYFQGNSAPDKSGLPSDRFSAERTGGSVSTLTIQRTQQEDSAVYLCASSPRGRGETQYFGPGTRLLVL.

This CDR3 is CSASPSGGRGGEKLFF. CDR3 sequence (DNA): TGCAGTGCTAGCCCCTCCGGGGGGCGAGGGGGTGAAAAACTGTTTTTT. The V gene is TRBV20-1, the J gene TRBJ1-4; D is perhaps TRBD1 (6 bases). This CDR3 is 16 amino acids long. V was clipped by 3 bases and J by 7 bases, with 21 bases between them. Germline CDR1 reads DFQATT; CDR2 reads SNEGSKA (reference sequence).

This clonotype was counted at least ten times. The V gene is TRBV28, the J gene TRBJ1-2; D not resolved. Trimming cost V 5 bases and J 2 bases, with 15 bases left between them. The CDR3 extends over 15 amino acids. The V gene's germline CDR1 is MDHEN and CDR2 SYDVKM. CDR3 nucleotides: TGTGCCAGCAGTGGAGGGCTTACCTTAAACTATGGCTACACCTTC. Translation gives CASSGGLTLNYGYTF.

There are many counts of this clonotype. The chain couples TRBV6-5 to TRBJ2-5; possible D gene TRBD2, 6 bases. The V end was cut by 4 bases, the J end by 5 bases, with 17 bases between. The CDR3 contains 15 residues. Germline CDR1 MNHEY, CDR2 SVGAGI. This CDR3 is CASSLNRDWAETQYF. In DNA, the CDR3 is TGTGCCAGCAGTTTAAACCGGGACTGGGCGGAGACCCAGTACTTC.

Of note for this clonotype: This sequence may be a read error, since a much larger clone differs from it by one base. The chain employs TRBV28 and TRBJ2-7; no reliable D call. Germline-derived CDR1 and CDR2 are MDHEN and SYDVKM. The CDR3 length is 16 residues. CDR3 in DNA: TGTGCCATCAGTTTATGGTCGGTAGGAAGGAACTACGAGCAGTACTTC. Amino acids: CAISLWSVGRNYEQYF. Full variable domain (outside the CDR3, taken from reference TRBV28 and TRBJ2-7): DVKVTQSSRYLVKRTGEKVFLECVQDMDHENMFWYRQDPGLGLRLIYFSYDVKMKEKGDIPEGYSVSREKKERFSLILESASTNQTSMYLCAISLWSVGRNYEQYFGPGTRLTVT.

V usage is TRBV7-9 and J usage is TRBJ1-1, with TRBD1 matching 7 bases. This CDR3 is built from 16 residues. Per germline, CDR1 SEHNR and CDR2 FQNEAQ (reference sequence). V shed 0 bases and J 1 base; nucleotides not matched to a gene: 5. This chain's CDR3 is CASSLASGTANTEAFF. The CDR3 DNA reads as TGTGCCAGCAGCTTAGCCTCCGGGACAGCGAACACTGAAGCTTTCTTT.

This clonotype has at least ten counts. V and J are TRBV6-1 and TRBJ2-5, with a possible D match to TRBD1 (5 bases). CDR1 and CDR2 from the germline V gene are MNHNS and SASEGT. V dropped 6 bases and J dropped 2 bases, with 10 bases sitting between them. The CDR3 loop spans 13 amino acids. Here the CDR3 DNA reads TGTGCCAGCAGCGGACATACTCAAGAGACCCAGTACTTC. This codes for CASSGHTQETQYF.

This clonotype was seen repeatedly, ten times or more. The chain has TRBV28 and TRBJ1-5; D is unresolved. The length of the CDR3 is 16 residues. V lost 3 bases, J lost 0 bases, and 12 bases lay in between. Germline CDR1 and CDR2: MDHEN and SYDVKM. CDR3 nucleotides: TGTGCCAGCAGTTTGACGGAGCTTTATAGCAATCAGCCCCAGCATTTT. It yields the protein CASSLTELYSNQPQHF. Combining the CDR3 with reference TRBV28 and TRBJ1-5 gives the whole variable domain DVKVTQSSRYLVKRTGEKVFLECVQDMDHENMFWYRQDPGLGLRLIYFSYDVKMKEKGDIPEGYSVSREKKERFSLILESASTNQTSMYLCASSLTELYSNQPQHFGDGTRLSIL.

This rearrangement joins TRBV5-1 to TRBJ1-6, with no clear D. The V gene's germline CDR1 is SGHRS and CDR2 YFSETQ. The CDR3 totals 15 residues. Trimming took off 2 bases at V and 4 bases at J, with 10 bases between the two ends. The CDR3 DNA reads TGCGCCAGCAGCTTTTTTCCGGGTTATAATTCACCCCTCCACTTT. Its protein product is CASSFFPGYNSPLHF.

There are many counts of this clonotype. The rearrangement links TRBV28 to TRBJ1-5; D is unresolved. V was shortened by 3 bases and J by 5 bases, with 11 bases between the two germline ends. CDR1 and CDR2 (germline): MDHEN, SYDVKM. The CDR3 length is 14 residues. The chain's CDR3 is CASSFPSLDQPQHF. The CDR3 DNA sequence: TGTGCCAGCAGTTTCCCTTCATTGGATCAGCCCCAGCATTTT.

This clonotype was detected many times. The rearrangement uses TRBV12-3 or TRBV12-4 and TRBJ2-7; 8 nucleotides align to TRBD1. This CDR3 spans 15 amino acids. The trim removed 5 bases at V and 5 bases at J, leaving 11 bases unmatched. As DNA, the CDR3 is TGTGCCAGCAGTCCTCCAGGGGGCGCGGGGAACGAGCAGTACTTC. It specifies CASSPPGGAGNEQYF.

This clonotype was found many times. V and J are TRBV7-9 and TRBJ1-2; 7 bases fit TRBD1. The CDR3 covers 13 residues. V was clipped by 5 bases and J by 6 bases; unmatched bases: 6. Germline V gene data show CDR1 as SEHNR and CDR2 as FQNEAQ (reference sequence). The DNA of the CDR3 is TGTGCCAGCAGCCACCAGGGGGATGATGGCTACACCTTC. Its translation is CASSHQGDDGYTF.

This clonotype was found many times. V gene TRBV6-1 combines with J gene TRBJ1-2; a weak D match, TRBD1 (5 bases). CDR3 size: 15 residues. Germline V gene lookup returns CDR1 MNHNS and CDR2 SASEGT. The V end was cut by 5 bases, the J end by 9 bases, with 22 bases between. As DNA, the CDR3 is TGTGCCAGCAGTCCTCCCGACGGGGCAGGCCGCCGCTACACCTTC. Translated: CASSPPDGAGRRYTF.

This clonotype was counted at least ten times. CDR3 amino acids: CASNGGLGQYF. The CDR3 coding sequence is TGTGCCAGCAATGGGGGTCTTGGGCAGTACTTC. The rearrangement uses TRBV28 and TRBJ2-7; tentatively, D is TRBD1 or TRBD2 (5 bases each). The CDR3 has 11 amino acids. V dropped 7 bases and J dropped 9 bases, with 13 bases sitting between them. Germline CDR1 and CDR2: MDHEN and SYDVKM. Full variable domain (missing parts from reference TRBV28 and TRBJ2-7): DVKVTQSSRYLVKRTGEKVFLECVQDMDHENMFWYRQDPGLGLRLIYFSYDVKMKEKGDIPEGYSVSREKKERFSLILESASTNQTSMYLCASNGGLGQYFGPGTRLTVT.

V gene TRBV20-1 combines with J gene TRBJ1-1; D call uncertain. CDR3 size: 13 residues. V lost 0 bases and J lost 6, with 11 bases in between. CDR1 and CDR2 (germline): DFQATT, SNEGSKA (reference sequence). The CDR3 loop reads CSARDALGAEAFF. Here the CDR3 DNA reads TGCAGTGCTAGAGATGCTTTAGGCGCTGAAGCTTTCTTT.

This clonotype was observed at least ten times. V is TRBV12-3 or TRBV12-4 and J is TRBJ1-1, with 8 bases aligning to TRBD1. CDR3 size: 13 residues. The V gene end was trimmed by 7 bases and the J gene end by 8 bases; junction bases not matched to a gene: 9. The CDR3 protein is CASTPDRVAEAFF. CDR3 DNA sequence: TGTGCCAGCACCCCGGACAGGGTGGCCGAAGCTTTCTTT.

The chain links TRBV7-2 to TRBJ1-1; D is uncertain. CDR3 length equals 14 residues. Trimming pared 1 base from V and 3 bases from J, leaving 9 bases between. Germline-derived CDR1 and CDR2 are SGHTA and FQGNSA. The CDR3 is CASSLVEVHTEAFF. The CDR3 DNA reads TGTGCCAGCAGCTTAGTGGAGGTCCACACTGAAGCTTTCTTT.

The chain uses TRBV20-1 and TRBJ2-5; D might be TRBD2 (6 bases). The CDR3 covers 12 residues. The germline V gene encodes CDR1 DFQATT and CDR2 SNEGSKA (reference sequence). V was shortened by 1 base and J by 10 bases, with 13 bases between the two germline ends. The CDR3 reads CSARVPTGDQYF. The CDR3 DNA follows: TGCAGTGCTAGAGTCCCAACGGGGGACCAGTACTTC.

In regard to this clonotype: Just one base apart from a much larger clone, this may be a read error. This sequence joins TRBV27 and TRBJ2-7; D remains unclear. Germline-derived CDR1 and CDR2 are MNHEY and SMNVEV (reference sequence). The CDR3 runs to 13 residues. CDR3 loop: CVSSQTVSYEQYF. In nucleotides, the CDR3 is TGTGTCAGCAGTCAAACAGTCTCCTACGAGCAGTACTTC.

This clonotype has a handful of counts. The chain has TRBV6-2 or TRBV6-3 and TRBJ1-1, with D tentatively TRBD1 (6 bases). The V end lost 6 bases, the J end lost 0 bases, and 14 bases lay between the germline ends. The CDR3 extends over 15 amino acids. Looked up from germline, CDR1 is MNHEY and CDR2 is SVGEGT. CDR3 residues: CASRPERQVNTEAFF. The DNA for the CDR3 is TGTGCCAGCAGACCCGAGAGACAGGTGAACACTGAAGCTTTCTTT.

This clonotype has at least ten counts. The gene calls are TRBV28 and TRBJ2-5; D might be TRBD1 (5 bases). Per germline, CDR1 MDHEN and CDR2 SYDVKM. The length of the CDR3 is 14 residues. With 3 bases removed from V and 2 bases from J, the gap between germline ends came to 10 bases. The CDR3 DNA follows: TGTGCCAGCAGTTTTTGGGGCAGACAAGAGACCCAGTACTTC. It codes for CASSFWGRQETQYF.

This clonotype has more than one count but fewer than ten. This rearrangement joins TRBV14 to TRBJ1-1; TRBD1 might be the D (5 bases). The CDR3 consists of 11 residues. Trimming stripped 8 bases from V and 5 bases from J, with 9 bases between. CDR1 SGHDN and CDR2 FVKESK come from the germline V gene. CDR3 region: CASLGVTEAFF. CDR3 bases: TGTGCCAGCTTGGGGGTGACTGAAGCTTTCTTT.

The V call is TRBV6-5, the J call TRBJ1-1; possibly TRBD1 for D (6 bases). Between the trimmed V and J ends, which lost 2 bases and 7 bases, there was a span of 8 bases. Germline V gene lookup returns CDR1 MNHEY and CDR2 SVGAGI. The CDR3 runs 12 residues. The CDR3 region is CASSYRTDEAFF. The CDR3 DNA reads TGTGCCAGCAGTTACCGGACAGATGAAGCTTTCTTT.

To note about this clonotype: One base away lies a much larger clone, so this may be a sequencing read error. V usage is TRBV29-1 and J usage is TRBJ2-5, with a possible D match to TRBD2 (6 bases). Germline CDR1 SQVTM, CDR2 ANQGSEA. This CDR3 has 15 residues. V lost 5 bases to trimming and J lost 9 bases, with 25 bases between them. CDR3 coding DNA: TGCAGCGTTCAAGGACTGCGCGGAGGCGGGGAGGCCCAGTACTTC. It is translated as CSVQGLRGGGEAQYF.

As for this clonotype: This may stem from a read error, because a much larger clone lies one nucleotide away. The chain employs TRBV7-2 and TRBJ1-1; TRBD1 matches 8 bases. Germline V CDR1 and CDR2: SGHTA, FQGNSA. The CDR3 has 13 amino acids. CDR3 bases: TGTGCCAGCAACCCTGTCGACAGGGGTAAGGCTCTCTTT. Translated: CASNPVDRGKALF.